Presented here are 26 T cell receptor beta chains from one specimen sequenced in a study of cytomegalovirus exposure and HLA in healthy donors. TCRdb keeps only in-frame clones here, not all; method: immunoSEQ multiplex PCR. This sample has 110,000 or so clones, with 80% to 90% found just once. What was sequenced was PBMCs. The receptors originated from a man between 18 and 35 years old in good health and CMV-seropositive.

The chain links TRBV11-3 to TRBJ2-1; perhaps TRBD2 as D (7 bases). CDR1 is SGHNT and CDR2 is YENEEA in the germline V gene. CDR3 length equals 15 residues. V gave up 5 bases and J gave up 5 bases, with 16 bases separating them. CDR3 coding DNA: TGTGCCAGCAGCCTAGGGGGGGGAACACACAATGAGCAGTTCTTC. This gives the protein CASSLGGGTHNEQFF.

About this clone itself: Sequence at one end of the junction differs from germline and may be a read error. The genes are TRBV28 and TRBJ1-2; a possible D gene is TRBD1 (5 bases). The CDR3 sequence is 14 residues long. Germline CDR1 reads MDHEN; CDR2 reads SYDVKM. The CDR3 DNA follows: TGTGCCAGCACCGCGGCGGGGGGTTCCACCCTTATCTCCTTC. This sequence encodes CASTAAGGSTLISF.

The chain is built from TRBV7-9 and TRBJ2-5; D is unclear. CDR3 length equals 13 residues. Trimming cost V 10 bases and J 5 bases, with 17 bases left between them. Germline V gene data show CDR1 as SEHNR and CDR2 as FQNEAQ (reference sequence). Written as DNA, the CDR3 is TGTGCCATAACCCCAGCCGGGTTTGAGACCCAGTACTTC. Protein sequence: CAITPAGFETQYF.

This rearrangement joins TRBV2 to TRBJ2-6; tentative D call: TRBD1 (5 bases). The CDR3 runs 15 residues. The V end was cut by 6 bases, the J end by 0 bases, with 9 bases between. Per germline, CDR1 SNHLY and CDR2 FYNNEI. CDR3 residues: CASSQGLSGANVLTF. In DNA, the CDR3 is TGTGCCAGCAGCCAGGGCCTCTCTGGGGCCAACGTCCTGACTTTC. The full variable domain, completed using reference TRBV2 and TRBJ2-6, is EPEVTQTPSHQVTQMGQEVILRCVPISNHLYFYWYRQILGQKVEFLVSFYNNEISEKSEIFDDQFSVERPDGSNFTLKIRSTKLEDSAMYFCASSQGLSGANVLTFGAGSRLTVL.

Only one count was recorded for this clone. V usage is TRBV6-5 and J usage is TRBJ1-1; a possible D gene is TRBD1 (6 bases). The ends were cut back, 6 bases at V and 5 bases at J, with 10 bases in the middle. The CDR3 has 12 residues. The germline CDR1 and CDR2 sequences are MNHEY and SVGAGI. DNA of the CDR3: TGTGCCAGCAGACAGGGTATGACTGAAGCTTTCTTT. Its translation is CASRQGMTEAFF.

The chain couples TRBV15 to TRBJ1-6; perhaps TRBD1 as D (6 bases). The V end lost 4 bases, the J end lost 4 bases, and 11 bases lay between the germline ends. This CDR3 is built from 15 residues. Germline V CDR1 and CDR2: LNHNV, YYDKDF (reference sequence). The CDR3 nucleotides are TGTGCCACCAGCACCAATACAGGGTATAATTCACCCCTCCACTTT. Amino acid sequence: CATSTNTGYNSPLHF.

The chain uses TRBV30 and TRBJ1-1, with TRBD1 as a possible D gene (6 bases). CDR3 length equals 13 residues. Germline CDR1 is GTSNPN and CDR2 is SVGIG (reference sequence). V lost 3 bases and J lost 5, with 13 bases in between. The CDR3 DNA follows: TGTGCCTGGAGACCCCAGGGGTTGACTGAAGCTTTCTTT. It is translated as CAWRPQGLTEAFF.

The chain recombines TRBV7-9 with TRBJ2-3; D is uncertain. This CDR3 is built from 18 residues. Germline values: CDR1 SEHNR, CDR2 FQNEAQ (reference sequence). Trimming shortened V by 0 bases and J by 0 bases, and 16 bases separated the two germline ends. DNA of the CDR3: TGTGCCAGCAGCTTAGCCTCTAGGAACCTAGGAAGCACAGATACGCAGTATTTT. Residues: CASSLASRNLGSTDTQYF. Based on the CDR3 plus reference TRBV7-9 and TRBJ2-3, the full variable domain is DTGVSQNPRHKITKRGQNVTFRCDPISEHNRLYWYRQTLGQGPEFLTYFQNEAQLEKSRLLSDRFSAERPKGSFSTLEIQRTEQGDSAMYLCASSLASRNLGSTDTQYFGPGTRLTVL.

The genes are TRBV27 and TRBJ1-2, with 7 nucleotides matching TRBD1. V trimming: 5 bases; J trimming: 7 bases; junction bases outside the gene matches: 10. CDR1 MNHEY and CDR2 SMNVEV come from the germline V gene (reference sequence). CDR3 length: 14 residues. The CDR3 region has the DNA TGTGCCAGCAGTCCCCCCGACAGGGTAGTTGGCTACACCTTC. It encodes CASSPPDRVVGYTF.

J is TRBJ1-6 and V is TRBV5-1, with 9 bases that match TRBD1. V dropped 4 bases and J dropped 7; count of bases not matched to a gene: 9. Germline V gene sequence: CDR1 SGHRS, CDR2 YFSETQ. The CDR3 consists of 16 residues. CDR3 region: CASSPRADRGNSPLHF. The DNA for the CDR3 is TGCGCCAGCAGCCCGCGGGCGGACAGGGGAAATTCACCCCTCCACTTT.

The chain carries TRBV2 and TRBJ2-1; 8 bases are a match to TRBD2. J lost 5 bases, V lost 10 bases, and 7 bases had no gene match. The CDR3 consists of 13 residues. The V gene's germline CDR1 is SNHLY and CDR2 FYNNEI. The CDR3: CATQGLGDNEQFF. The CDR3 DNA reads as TGTGCCACCCAGGGACTAGGAGACAATGAGCAGTTCTTC.

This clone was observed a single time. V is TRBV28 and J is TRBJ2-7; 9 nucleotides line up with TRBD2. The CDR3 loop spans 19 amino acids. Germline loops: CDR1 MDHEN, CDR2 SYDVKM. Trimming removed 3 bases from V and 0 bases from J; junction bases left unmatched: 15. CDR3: CASSFPSTFQAGGSYEQYF. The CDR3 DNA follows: TGTGCCAGCAGTTTCCCCTCGACGTTCCAAGCGGGGGGCTCCTACGAGCAGTACTTC.

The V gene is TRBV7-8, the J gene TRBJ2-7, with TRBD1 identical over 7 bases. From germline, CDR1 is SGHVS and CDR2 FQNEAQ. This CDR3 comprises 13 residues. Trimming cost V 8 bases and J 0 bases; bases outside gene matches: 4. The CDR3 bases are TGTGCCAGCGGGACAGAGCCCTCCTACGAGCAGTACTTC. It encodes CASGTEPSYEQYF.

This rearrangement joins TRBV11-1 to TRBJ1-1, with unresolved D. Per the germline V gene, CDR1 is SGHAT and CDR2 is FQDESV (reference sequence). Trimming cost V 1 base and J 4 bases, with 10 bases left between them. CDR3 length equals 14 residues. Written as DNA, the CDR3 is TGTGCCAGCAGCTTAGTTGCCGGGAGCACTGAAGCTTTCTTT. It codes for CASSLVAGSTEAFF.

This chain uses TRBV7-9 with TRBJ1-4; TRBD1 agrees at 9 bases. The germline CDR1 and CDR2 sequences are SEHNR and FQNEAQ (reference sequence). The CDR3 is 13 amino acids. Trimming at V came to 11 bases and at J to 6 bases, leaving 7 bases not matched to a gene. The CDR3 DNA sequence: TGTGCCGGGGGGCGGACAGGGGATGAAAAACTGTTTTTT. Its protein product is CAGGRTGDEKLFF.

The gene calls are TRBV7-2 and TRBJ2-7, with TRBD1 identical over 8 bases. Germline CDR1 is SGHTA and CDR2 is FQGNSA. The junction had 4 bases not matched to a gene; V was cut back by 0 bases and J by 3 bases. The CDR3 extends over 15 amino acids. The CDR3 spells CASSLAGTGGYEQYF. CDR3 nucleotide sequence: TGTGCCAGCAGCTTAGCAGGGACAGGAGGCTACGAGCAGTACTTC. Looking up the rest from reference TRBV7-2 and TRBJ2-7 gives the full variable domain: GAGVSQSPSNKVTEKGKDVELRCDPISGHTALYWYRQSLGQGLEFLIYFQGNSAPDKSGLPSDRFSAERTGGSVSTLTIQRTQQEDSAVYLCASSLAGTGGYEQYFGPGTRLTVT.

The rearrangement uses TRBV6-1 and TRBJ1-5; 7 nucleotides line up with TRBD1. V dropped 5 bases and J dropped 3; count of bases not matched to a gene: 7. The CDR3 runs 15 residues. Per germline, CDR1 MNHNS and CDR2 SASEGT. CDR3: CASSLRQGYNQPQHF. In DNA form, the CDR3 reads TGTGCCAGCAGTTTACGACAGGGTTACAATCAGCCCCAGCATTTT.

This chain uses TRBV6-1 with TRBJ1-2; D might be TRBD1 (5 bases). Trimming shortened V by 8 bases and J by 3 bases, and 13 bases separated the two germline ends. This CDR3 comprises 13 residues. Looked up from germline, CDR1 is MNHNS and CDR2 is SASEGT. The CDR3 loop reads CASHRGTDYGYTF. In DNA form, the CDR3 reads TGTGCCAGCCATAGAGGGACTGACTATGGCTACACCTTC.

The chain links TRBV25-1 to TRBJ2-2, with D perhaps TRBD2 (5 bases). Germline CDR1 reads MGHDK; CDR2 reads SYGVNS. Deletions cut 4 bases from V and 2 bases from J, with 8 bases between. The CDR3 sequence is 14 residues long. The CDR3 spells CASSVRVNTGELFF. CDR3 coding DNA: TGTGCCAGCAGTGTGAGGGTAAACACCGGGGAGCTGTTTTTT.

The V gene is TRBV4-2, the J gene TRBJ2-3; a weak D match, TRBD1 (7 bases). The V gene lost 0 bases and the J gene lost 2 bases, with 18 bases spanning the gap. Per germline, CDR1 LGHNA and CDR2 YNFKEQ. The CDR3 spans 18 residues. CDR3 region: CASSQEIAGGPYTDTQYF. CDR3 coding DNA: TGTGCCAGCAGCCAAGAGATAGCAGGGGGGCCCTACACAGATACGCAGTATTTT.

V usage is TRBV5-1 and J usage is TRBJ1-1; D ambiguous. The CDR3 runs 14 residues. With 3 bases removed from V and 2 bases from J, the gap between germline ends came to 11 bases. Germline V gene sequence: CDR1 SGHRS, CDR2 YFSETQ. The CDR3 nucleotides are TGCGCCAGCAGCTCCGACTCGCTAAACACTGAAGCTTTCTTT. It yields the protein CASSSDSLNTEAFF.

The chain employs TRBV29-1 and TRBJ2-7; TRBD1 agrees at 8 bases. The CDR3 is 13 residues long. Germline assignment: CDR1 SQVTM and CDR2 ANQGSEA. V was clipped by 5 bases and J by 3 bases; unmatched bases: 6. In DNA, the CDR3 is TGCAGCGTTCTGACAGGGGCAAACTACGAGCAGTACTTC. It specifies CSVLTGANYEQYF.

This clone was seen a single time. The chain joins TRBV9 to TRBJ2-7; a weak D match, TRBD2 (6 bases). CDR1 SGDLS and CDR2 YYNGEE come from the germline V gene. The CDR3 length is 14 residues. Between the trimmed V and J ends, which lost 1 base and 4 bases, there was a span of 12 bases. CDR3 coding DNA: TGTGCCAGCAGCGTAAGAGGGACTGGGTACGAGCAGTACTTC. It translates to CASSVRGTGYEQYF.

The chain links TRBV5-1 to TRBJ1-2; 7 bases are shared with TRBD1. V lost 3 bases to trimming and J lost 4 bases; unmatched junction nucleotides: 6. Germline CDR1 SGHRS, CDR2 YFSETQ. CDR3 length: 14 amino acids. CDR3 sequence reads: CASSSPGQAYGYTF. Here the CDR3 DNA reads TGCGCCAGCAGCTCCCCCGGACAGGCCTATGGCTACACCTTC.

CDR3 sequence reads: CASEPGQAAGKLFF. The DNA for the CDR3 is TGTGCCAGCGAACCGGGACAGGCGGCCGGAAAACTGTTTTTT. The rearrangement joins TRBV7-8 to TRBJ1-4; 8 nucleotides match TRBD1. The CDR3 extends over 14 amino acids. Germline CDR1 reads SGHVS; CDR2 reads FQNEAQ. V lost 8 bases and J lost 10; bases outside the gene matches: 12.

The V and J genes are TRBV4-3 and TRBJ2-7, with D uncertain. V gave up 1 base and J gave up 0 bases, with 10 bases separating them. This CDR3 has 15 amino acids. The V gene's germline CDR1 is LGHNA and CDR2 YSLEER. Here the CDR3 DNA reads TGCGCCAGCAGCCAAGGAGCGATAAGCTCCTACGAGCAGTACTTC. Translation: CASSQGAISSYEQYF.